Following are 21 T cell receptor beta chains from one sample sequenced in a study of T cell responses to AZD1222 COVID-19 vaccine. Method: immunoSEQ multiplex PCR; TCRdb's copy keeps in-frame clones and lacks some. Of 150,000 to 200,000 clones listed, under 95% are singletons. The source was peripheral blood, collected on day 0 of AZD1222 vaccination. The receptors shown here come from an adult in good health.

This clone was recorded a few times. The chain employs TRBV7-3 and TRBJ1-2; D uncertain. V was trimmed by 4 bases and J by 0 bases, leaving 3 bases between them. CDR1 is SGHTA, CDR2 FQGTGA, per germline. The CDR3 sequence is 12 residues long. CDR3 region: CASSYSNYGYTF. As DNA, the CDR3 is TGTGCCAGCAGCTATTCTAACTATGGCTACACCTTC.

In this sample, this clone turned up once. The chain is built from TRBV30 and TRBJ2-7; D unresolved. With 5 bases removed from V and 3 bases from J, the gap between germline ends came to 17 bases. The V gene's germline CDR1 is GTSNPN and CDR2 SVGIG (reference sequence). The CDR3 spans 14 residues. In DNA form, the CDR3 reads TGTGCCTGGGTGGAAGGCCAAGGGCTCTACGAGCAGTACTTC. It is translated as CAWVEGQGLYEQYF.

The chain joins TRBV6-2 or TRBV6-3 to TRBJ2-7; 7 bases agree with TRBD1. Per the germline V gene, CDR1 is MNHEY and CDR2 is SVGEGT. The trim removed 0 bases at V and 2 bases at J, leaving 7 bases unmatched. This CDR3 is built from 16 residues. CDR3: CASSYSGHTGAYEQYF. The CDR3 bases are TGTGCCAGCAGTTACTCGGGCCACACAGGGGCCTACGAGCAGTACTTC.

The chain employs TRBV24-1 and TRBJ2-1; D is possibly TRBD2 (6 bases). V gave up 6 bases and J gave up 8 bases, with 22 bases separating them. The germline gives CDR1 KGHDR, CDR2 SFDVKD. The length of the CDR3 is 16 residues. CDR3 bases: TGTGCCACCAGTCCCTGGGGGGAAACAGAGCCCGATGAGCAGTTCTTC. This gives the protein CATSPWGETEPDEQFF.

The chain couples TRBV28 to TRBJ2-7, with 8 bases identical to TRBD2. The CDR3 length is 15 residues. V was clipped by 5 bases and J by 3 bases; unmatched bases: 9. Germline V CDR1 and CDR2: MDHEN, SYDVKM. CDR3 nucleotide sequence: TGTGCCAGCAGTCCCACGGGGAGCGGGGGCTACGAGCAGTACTTC. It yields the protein CASSPTGSGGYEQYF.

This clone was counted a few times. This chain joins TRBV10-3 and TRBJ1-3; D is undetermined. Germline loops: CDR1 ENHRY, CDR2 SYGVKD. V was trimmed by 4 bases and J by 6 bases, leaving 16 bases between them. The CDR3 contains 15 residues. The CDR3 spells CAISALSSRENTIYF. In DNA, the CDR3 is TGTGCCATCAGTGCCCTCTCGAGTCGGGAAAACACCATATATTTT.

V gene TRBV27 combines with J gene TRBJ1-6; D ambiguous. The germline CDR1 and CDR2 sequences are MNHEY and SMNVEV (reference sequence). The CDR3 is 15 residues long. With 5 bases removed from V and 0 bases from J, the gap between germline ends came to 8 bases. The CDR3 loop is CASSVGSSYNSPLHF. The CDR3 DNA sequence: TGTGCCAGCAGTGTAGGGAGCTCCTATAATTCACCCCTCCACTTT.

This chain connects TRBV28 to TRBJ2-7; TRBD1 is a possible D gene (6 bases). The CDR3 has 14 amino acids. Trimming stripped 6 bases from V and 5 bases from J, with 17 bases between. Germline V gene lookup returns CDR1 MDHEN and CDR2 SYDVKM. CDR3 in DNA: TGTGCCAGCAGGTACTACAGGGAAGGGCACGAGCAGTACTTC. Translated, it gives CASRYYREGHEQYF.

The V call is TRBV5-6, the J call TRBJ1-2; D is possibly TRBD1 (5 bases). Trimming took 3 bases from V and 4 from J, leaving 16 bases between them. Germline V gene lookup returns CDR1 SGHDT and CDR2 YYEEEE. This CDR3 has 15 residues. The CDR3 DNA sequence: TGTGCCAGCAGCTCCGGACAACCCCGGGGCTATGGCTACACCTTC. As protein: CASSSGQPRGYGYTF.

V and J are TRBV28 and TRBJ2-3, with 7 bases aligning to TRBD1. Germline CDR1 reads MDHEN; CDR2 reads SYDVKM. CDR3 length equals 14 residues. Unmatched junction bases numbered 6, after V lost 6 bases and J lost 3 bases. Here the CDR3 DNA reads TGTGCCAGCAGGCTGACAGGGAAAACAGATACGCAGTATTTT. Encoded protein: CASRLTGKTDTQYF. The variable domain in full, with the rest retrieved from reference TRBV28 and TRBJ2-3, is DVKVTQSSRYLVKRTGEKVFLECVQDMDHENMFWYRQDPGLGLRLIYFSYDVKMKEKGDIPEGYSVSREKKERFSLILESASTNQTSMYLCASRLTGKTDTQYFGPGTRLTVL.

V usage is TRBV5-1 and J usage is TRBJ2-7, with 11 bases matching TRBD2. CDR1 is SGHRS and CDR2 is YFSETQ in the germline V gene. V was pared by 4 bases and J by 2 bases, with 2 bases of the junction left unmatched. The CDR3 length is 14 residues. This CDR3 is CASSKLAGAYEQYF. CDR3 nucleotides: TGCGCCAGCAGCAAACTAGCGGGGGCCTACGAGCAGTACTTC.

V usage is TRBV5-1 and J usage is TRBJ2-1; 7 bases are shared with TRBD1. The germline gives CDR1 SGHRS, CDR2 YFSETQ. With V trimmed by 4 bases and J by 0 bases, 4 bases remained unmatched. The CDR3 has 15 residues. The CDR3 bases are TGCGCCAGCAGCGCGACAGGGCTCTCCTACAATGAGCAGTTCTTC. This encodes CASSATGLSYNEQFF.

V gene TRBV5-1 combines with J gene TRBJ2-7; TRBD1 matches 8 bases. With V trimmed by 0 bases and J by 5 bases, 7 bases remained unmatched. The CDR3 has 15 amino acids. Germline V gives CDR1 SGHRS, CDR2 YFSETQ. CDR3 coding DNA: TGCGCCAGCAGCTTGGGGGTCAGGGGGCCACACGAGCAGTACTTC. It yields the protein CASSLGVRGPHEQYF. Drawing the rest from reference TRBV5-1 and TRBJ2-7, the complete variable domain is KAGVTQTPRYLIKTRGQQVTLSCSPISGHRSVSWYQQTPGQGLQFLFEYFSETQRNKGNFPGRFSGRQFSNSRSEMNVSTLELGDSALYLCASSLGVRGPHEQYFGPGTRLTVT.

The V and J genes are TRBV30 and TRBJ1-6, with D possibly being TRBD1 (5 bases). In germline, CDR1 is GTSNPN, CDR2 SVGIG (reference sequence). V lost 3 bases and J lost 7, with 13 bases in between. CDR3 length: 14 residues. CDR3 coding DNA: TGTGCCTGGAGAGGTATGACAGCAAATTCACCCCTCCACTTT. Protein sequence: CAWRGMTANSPLHF.

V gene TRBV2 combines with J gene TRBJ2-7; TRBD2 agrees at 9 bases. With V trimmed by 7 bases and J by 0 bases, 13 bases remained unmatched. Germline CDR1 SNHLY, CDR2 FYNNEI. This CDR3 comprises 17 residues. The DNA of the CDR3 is TGTGCCAGCATTAGGGGGGGACTAGCAGCCTCCTCCTACGAGCAGTACTTC. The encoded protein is CASIRGGLAASSYEQYF.

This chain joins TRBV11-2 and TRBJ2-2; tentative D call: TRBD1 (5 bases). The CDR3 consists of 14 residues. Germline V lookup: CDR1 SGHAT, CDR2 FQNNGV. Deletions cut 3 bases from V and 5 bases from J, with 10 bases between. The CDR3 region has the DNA TGTGCCAGCAGCTTGTATCAGGGAACCGGGGAGCTGTTTTTT. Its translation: CASSLYQGTGELFF.

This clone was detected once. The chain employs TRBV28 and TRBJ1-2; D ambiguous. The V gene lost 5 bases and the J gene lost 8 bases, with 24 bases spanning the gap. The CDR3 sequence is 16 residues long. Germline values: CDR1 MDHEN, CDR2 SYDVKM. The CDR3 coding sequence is TGTGCCAGCAGTCCGCCCTCCATTATGAGTCCACGAGGCTACACCTTC. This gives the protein CASSPPSIMSPRGYTF.

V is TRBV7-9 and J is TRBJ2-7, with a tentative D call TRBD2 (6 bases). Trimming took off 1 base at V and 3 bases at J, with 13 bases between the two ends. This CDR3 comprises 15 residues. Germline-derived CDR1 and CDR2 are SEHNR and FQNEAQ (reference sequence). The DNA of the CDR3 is TGTGCCAGCAGCTTAGTCGGGGGAACCGACTACGAGCAGTACTTC. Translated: CASSLVGGTDYEQYF.

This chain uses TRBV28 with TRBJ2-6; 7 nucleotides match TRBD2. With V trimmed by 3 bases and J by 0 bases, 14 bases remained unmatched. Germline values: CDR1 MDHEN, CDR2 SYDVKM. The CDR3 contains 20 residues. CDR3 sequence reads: CASSFLAERILISGANVLTF. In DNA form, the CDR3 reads TGTGCCAGCAGTTTCCTAGCGGAAAGGATTTTGATCTCTGGGGCCAACGTCCTGACTTTC.

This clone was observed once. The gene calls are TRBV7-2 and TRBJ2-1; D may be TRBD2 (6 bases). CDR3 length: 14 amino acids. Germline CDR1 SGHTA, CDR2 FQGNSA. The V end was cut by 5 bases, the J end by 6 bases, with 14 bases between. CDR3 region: CASSLRLVGNEQFF. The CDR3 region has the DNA TGTGCCAGCAGCCTGCGACTAGTGGGCAATGAGCAGTTCTTC.

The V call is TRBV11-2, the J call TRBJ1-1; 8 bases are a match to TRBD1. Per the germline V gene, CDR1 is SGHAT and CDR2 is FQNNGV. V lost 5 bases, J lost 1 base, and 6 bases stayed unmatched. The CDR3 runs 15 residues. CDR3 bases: TGTGCCAGCAGCCCTACAGGGGGAAAGAACACTGAAGCTTTCTTT. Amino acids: CASSPTGGKNTEAFF. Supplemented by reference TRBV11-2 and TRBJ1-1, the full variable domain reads EAGVAQSPRYKIIEKRQSVAFWCNPISGHATLYWYQQILGQGPKLLIQFQNNGVVDDSQLPKDRFSAERLKGVDSTLKIQPAKLEDSAVYLCASSPTGGKNTEAFFGQGTRLTVV.